This passage covers 3 T cell receptor beta chains from one sample sequenced in a study of naive and memory T cell subsets. Study-wide points: Especially in CD8 cells, naive repertoires contained a few larger clonotypes, possibly CD45RA-re-expressing memory cells.

Their recognized antigens are unknown. Two oligonucleotides, mixed equimolar, formed the beta constant-region primer covering TRBC1 and TRBC2. The ligated cDNA underwent four PCR rounds using SP2 and nested alpha and beta constant-region primers. Using its own MiXCR run on the UMI-ligation and nested PCR reads, TCRdb lists one record per CDR3 protein. Seen here are about 150,000 distinct CDR3 sequences, 22% observed once, and the top ten hold roughly 0.1%. Sequenced material: naive CD4+ T cells from blood. The receptor set was obtained from a human donor in good health.

This clonotype was found a few times. V usage is TRBV10-3 and J usage is TRBJ2-1; 7 bases are shared with TRBD2. CDR3 length equals 14 residues. From germline, CDR1 is ENHRY and CDR2 SYGVKD. Trimming at V came to 5 bases and at J to 13 bases, leaving 14 bases not matched to a gene. CDR3 residues: CAISKGGSKESQFF. CDR3 DNA sequence: TGTGCCATCAGTAAAGGCGGGAGCAAAGAATCCCAGTTCTTC.

This clonotype has only a few counts. The rearrangement uses TRBV28 and TRBJ2-7, with D tentatively TRBD1 or TRBD2 (7 bases each). V lost 10 bases, J lost 6 bases, and 25 bases lay in between. The CDR3 totals 15 residues. Germline V gene data show CDR1 as MDHEN and CDR2 as SYDVKM. In nucleotides, the CDR3 is TGTGCCACTACCCTTCCAGGGGGAGGGCCTGTCGAGCAGTACTTC. Protein product: CATTLPGGGPVEQYF.

This clonotype has a handful of counts. This rearrangement joins TRBV29-1 to TRBJ2-1; D unresolved. V was shortened by 4 bases and J by 3 bases, with 7 bases between the two germline ends. The V gene's germline CDR1 is SQVTM and CDR2 ANQGSEA. The CDR3 has 12 residues. The CDR3: CSVVKFYNEQFF. The CDR3, as DNA: TGCAGCGTTGTTAAATTCTACAATGAGCAGTTCTTC.